Shown below are 20 T cell receptor beta chains from a single sample sequenced in a study of cytomegalovirus exposure and HLA in healthy donors. The PCR contained 60 Vbeta and 13 Jbeta primers. Clones were sequenced by immunoSEQ multiplex PCR, and TCRdb holds only the in-frame ones, with some missing. This sample carries around 190,000 clones, 80% to 90% of them seen once, and the ten largest clones take 1.7%. Material: PBMCs. The receptor source for this set is a man in his forties in good health and CMV-seropositive.

The chain recombines TRBV7-2 with TRBJ2-7; maybe TRBD2 (5 bases). Trimming shortened V by 4 bases and J by 3 bases, and 16 bases separated the two germline ends. This CDR3 has 15 amino acids. The germline V gene has CDR1 SGHTA and CDR2 FQGNSA. CDR3 region: CASSSSGISLYEQYF. The DNA for the CDR3 is TGTGCCAGCAGCTCAAGCGGAATTTCCCTCTACGAGCAGTACTTC.

CDR3: CATSPLAGSSNEQFF. The CDR3 region has the DNA TGTGCCACCAGCCCGCTAGCGGGCAGTTCCAATGAGCAGTTCTTC. The J gene is TRBJ2-1, the V gene TRBV15; 8 nucleotides match TRBD2. The V and J ends lost 5 bases and 6 bases, in that order; junction bases with no gene match: 9. The CDR3 has 15 amino acids. Germline CDR1 is LNHNV and CDR2 is YYDKDF (reference sequence).

This chain connects TRBV5-1 to TRBJ1-1; D is possibly TRBD1 (5 bases). V was cut by 7 bases and J by 3 bases, with 16 bases left in between. Germline lookup yields CDR1 SGHRS and CDR2 YFSETQ. The CDR3 consists of 14 residues. The CDR3 loop reads CASSPAQGHTEAFF. The CDR3 nucleotides read TGCGCCAGCTCACCCGCGCAGGGCCACACTGAAGCTTTCTTT.

This clone was counted once. The chain employs TRBV18 and TRBJ1-1; TRBD1 might be the D (6 bases). The germline V gene has CDR1 KGHSH and CDR2 LQKENI. The V end was cut by 3 bases, the J end by 4 bases, with 15 bases between. This CDR3 contains 15 residues. The CDR3: CASSPPTGIITEAFF. The DNA of the CDR3 is TGTGCCAGCTCACCCCCTACAGGGATAATCACTGAAGCTTTCTTT.

This clone was picked up a small number of times. The genes are TRBV7-8 and TRBJ1-6; D uncertain. Trimming left V 0 bases short and J 9 bases short, with 24 bases between. CDR3 length: 19 residues. CDR1 and CDR2 from the germline V gene are SGHVS and FQNEAQ. The CDR3 is CASSLAFSRLRGKGSPLHF. In DNA, the CDR3 is TGTGCCAGCAGCTTAGCGTTTAGTCGTCTGCGGGGAAAGGGTTCACCCCTCCACTTT.

V gene TRBV5-4 combines with J gene TRBJ2-3; D unresolved. Between the trimmed V and J ends, which lost 3 bases and 11 bases, there was a span of 16 bases. Germline CDR1 reads SGHNT; CDR2 reads YYREEE (reference sequence). This CDR3 is built from 13 residues. CDR3 protein: CASSSTEVVVQYF. In DNA, the CDR3 is TGTGCCAGCAGCTCCACTGAGGTAGTGGTGCAGTATTTT.

This chain connects TRBV30 to TRBJ2-7; D might be TRBD1 (5 bases). V shed 6 bases and J shed 4 bases, with 10 bases lying between them. There are 11 residues in the CDR3. CDR1 and CDR2 (germline): GTSNPN, SVGIG (reference sequence). The CDR3: CACGASYEQYF. As DNA, the CDR3 is TGTGCCTGTGGGGCGAGTTACGAGCAGTACTTC.

J is TRBJ2-7 and V is TRBV7-2; 10 nucleotides line up with TRBD2. V trimming: 3 bases; J trimming: 5 bases; junction bases outside the gene matches: 4. Looked up from germline, CDR1 is SGHTA and CDR2 is FQGNSA. The CDR3 has 14 amino acids. CDR3: CASSFQLAGNEQYF. The CDR3 DNA reads TGTGCCAGCAGCTTCCAACTAGCGGGAAACGAGCAGTACTTC. Supplemented by reference TRBV7-2 and TRBJ2-7, the full variable domain reads GAGVSQSPSNKVTEKGKDVELRCDPISGHTALYWYRQSLGQGLEFLIYFQGNSAPDKSGLPSDRFSAERTGGSVSTLTIQRTQQEDSAVYLCASSFQLAGNEQYFGPGTRLTVT.

The chain links TRBV27 to TRBJ2-7; no clear D. The CDR3 is 10 amino acids. Trimming took off 8 bases at V and 4 bases at J, with 6 bases between the two ends. The V gene's germline CDR1 is MNHEY and CDR2 SMNVEV (reference sequence). The CDR3 DNA is TGTGCCAGCCCGTCGTACGAGCAGTACTTC. Translating it yields CASPSYEQYF.

The V gene is TRBV10-2, the J gene TRBJ2-7; 7 positions match TRBD2. The junction had 14 bases not matched to a gene; V was cut back by 6 bases and J by 6 bases. Germline V lookup: CDR1 WSHSY, CDR2 SAAADI. The CDR3 has 15 amino acids. In DNA form, the CDR3 reads TGCGCCAGCAGGGCCCTGAGCGGGGAGGCGTCCGAGCAGTACTTC. It specifies CASRALSGEASEQYF.

The chain joins TRBV6-1 to TRBJ2-7, with a possible D match to TRBD1 (6 bases). Germline-derived CDR1 and CDR2 are MNHNS and SASEGT. The ends were cut back, 7 bases at V and 6 bases at J, with 10 bases in the middle. The CDR3 extends over 11 amino acids. CDR3 nucleotides: TGTGCCAGCAAGGGGGTAGGCGAGCAGTACTTC. Translated: CASKGVGEQYF.

This clone appeared a few times. The chain combines TRBV7-2 with TRBJ1-1; D not resolved. The CDR3 length is 15 residues. Deletions cut 0 bases from V and 0 bases from J, with 8 bases between. Germline V gene lookup returns CDR1 SGHTA and CDR2 FQGNSA. DNA for the CDR3: TGTGCCAGCAGCTTAGCTCTCGGGGTGAACACTGAAGCTTTCTTT. Protein sequence: CASSLALGVNTEAFF.

V usage is TRBV6-5 and J usage is TRBJ2-3; 9 nucleotides align to TRBD1. Germline V gene sequence: CDR1 MNHEY, CDR2 SVGAGI. V gave up 4 bases and J gave up 3 bases; unmatched junction bases: 8. The length of the CDR3 is 16 residues. For the CDR3, the DNA is TGTGCCAGCAGTTCTACCGGGACAGGGTTAACAGATACGCAGTATTTT. Protein sequence: CASSSTGTGLTDTQYF.

V and J are TRBV5-1 and TRBJ2-3, with D tentatively TRBD2 (6 bases). This CDR3 is built from 15 residues. V shed 4 bases and J shed 4 bases, with 16 bases lying between them. Germline V gene sequence: CDR1 SGHRS, CDR2 YFSETQ. CDR3 DNA: TGCGCCAGCAGCCCGGACGGGTGGGAGGCAGATACGCAGTATTTT. Translating it yields CASSPDGWEADTQYF.

The genes are TRBV7-9 and TRBJ2-7; no definite D call. V was pared by 5 bases and J by 3 bases, with 17 bases between. CDR1 and CDR2 from the germline V gene are SEHNR and FQNEAQ (reference sequence). This CDR3 spans 15 amino acids. In DNA form, the CDR3 reads TGTGCCAGCAGCCCCCGCGCTGAAAACTTCTACGAGCAGTACTTC. Translated: CASSPRAENFYEQYF.

In this sample, this clone turned up once. The chain carries TRBV13 and TRBJ2-1; 8 bases align to TRBD2. CDR3 size: 13 residues. The V and J ends lost 4 bases and 6 bases, in that order; junction bases with no gene match: 2. Per the germline V gene, CDR1 is PRHDT and CDR2 is FYEKMQ (reference sequence). The CDR3 here is CASSSGTSNEQFF. The CDR3 coding sequence is TGTGCCAGCAGCTCCGGGACTAGCAATGAGCAGTTCTTC. The whole variable domain, remainder taken from reference TRBV13 and TRBJ2-1, is AAGVIQSPRHLIKEKRETATLKCYPIPRHDTVYWYQQGPGQDPQFLISFYEKMQSDKGSIPDRFSAQQFSDYHSELNMSSLELGDSALYFCASSSGTSNEQFFGPGTRLTVL.

J is TRBJ2-2 and V is TRBV5-1; 13 bases line up with TRBD2. CDR1 is SGHRS, CDR2 YFSETQ, per germline. The CDR3 consists of 18 residues. J was trimmed by 4 bases and V by 4 bases; bases with no gene match: 10. The CDR3 loop reads CASSTGLAGVRSTGELFF. The CDR3 nucleotides are TGCGCCAGCAGCACCGGACTAGCGGGAGTTCGCAGCACCGGGGAGCTGTTTTTT. The variable domain in full, completed from reference TRBV5-1 and TRBJ2-2, reads KAGVTQTPRYLIKTRGQQVTLSCSPISGHRSVSWYQQTPGQGLQFLFEYFSETQRNKGNFPGRFSGRQFSNSRSEMNVSTLELGDSALYLCASSTGLAGVRSTGELFFGEGSRLTVL.

Points on this clone: The junction departs from germline at one end; a sequencing error may be responsible. The chain joins TRBV2 to TRBJ2-1; possibly TRBD2 for D (6 bases). The CDR3 extends over 15 amino acids. CDR1 and CDR2 (germline): SNHLY, FYNNEI. CDR3 nucleotide sequence: TGTGCCGGCAGGCTGGAGGGCGGTCGACTTGGTGAGCAGTTCTTC. Protein: CAGRLEGGRLGEQFF. Filled out from reference TRBV2 and TRBJ2-1, the complete variable domain reads EPEVTQTPSHQVTQMGQEVILRCVPISNHLYFYWYRQILGQKVEFLVSFYNNEISEKSEIFDDQFSVERPDGSNFTLKIRSTKLEDSAMYFCAGRLEGGRLGEQFFGPGTRLTVL.

The sample holds one count of this clone. The rearrangement joins TRBV5-1 to TRBJ1-1; no definite D call. Germline assignment: CDR1 SGHRS and CDR2 YFSETQ. The CDR3 is 16 amino acids. V was cut by 1 base and J by 0 bases, with 13 bases left in between. The CDR3 spells CASSLLGTEMNTEAFF. CDR3 DNA sequence: TGCGCCAGCAGCTTGTTAGGAACGGAGATGAACACTGAAGCTTTCTTT.

About this clone itself: The same CDR3 also results from other DNA sequences found in this sample. The rearrangement joins TRBV19 to TRBJ2-2; D is possibly TRBD1 (6 bases). Germline CDR1 and CDR2: LNHDA and SQIVND (reference sequence). V was clipped by 4 bases and J by 0 bases, with 9 bases between them. CDR3 length equals 15 residues. The CDR3 coding sequence is TGTGCCAGTAGTACACGGACAGCGAACACCGGGGAGCTGTTTTTT. Translating gives CASSTRTANTGELFF.